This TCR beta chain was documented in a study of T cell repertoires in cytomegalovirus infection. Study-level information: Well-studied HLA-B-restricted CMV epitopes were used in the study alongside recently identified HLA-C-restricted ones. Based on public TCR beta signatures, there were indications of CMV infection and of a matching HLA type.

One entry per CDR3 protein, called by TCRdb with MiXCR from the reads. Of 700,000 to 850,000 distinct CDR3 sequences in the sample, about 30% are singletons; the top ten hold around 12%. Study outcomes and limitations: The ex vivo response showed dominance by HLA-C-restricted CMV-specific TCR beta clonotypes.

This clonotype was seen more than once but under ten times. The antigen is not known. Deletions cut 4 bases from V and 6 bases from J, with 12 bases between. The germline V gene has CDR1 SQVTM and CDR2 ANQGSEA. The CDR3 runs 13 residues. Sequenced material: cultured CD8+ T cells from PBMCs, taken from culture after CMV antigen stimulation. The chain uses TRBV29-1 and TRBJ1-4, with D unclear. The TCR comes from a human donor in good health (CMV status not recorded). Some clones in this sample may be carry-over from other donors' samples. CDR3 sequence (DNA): TGCAGCGTTGGGGGTGGCGGAGATGAAAAACTGTTTTTT. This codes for CSVGGGGDEKLFF. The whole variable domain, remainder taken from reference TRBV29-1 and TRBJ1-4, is SAVISQKPSRDICQRGTSLTIQCQVDSQVTMMFWYRQQPGQSLTLIATANQGSEATYESGFVIDKFPISRPNLTFSTLTVSNMSPEDSSIYLCSVGGGGDEKLFFGSGTQLSVL.